The text below deals with one T cell receptor (beta chain). Its target is unknown. Sequencing used immunoSEQ multiplex PCR; TCRdb keeps in-frame clones, though not all of them. This sample yields about 680,000 clones, of which about 74% are seen a single time; over 1.5% belongs to the top ten. V lost 2 bases to trimming and J lost 2 bases; unmatched junction nucleotides: 9. CDR3 size: 17 residues. The data are from a study of shared clonotypes between healthy human individuals. Overall study results and limits: Larger estimated richness was generally recorded for naive subsets relative to memory subsets.

Input material: memory CD4+ T cells sorted from blood. Regarding subset: CD45RA-negative fraction. V usage is TRBV23-1 and J usage is TRBJ1-5; 7 bases match TRBD1. TRBV23-1 is recorded as an ORF, its role being uncertain. This receptor was taken from a woman in her thirties in good health. As DNA, the CDR3 is TGCGCCAGCAGTCAAAGGGAGGGGGCGCCGGGCAATCAGCCCCAGCATTTT. Amino acid sequence: CASSQREGAPGNQPQHF.